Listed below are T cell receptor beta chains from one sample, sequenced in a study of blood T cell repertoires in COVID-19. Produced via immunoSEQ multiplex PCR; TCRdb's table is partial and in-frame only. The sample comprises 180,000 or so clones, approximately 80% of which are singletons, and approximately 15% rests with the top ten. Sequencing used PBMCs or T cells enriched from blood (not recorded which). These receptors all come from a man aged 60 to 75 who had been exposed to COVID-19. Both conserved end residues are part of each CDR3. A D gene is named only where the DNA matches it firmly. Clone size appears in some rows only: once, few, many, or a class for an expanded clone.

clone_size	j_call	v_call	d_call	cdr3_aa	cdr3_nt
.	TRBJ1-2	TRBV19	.	CASSILGQGYGYTF	TGTGCCAGTAGTATTCTTGGCCAGGGGTATGGCTACACCTTC
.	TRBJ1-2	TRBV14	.	CASSQDWQGYYGYTF	TGTGCCAGCAGCCAAGATTGGCAGGGATACTATGGCTACACCTTC
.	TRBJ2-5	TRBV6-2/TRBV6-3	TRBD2	CASSRGGGTSRETQYF	TGTGCCAGCAGTCGCGGCGGAGGGACTAGCCGAGAGACCCAGTACTTC
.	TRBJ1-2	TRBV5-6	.	CASSFRRAGGYGYTF	TGTGCCAGCAGCTTCAGGCGGGCCGGTGGCTATGGCTACACCTTC
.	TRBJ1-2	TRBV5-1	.	CASSLGGASYGYTF	TGCGCCAGCAGCTTAGGGGGGGCGAGCTATGGCTACACCTTC
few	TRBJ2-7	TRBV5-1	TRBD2	CASSSRTGGVGEQYF	TGCGCCAGCAGCTCTCGTACCGGGGGGGTAGGAGAGCAGTACTTC
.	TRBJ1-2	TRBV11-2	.	CASSSQGSYGYTF	TGTGCCAGCAGCTCCCAGGGGTCCTATGGCTACACCTTC
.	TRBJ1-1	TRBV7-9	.	CASSLGGAGNTEAFF	TGTGCCAGCAGCTTAGGTGGGGCAGGGAACACTGAAGCTTTCTTT
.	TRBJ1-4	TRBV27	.	CASSRIGVDEKLFF	TGTGCCAGCAGTAGAATAGGGGTGGATGAAAAACTGTTTTTT
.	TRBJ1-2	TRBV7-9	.	CASSHPTATRDYGYTF	TGTGCCAGCAGCCACCCTACTGCAACCAGGGACTATGGCTACACCTTC
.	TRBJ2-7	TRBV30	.	CAWRVGRGSYEQYF	TGTGCCTGGAGAGTAGGGCGGGGATCCTACGAGCAGTACTTC
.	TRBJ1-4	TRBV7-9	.	CASSATASTNEKLFF	TGTGCCAGCAGCGCGACAGCCTCAACTAATGAAAAACTGTTTTTT
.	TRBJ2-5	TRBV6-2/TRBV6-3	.	CASSFTLNRNQETQYF	TGTGCCAGCAGTTTTACTTTAAACAGAAACCAAGAGACCCAGTACTTC
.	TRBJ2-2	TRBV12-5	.	CASGPVTSGTGELFF	TGTGCTAGTGGCCCCGTGACTAGTGGAACCGGGGAGCTGTTTTTT
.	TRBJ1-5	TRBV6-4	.	CASSEQTNQPQHF	TGTGCCAGCAGTGAACAAACGAATCAGCCCCAGCATTTT
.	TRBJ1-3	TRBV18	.	CASSPKGVTAGNTIYF	TGTGCCAGCTCACCGAAGGGGGTGACGGCGGGAAACACCATATATTTT
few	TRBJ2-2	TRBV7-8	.	CASSLEVWLGAGNTGELFF	TGTGCCAGCAGCTTAGAAGTCTGGTTGGGAGCGGGGAACACCGGGGAGCTGTTTTTT
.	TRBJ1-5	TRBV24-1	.	CATSEAGSNQPQHF	TGTGCCACCAGTGAAGCAGGGAGCAATCAGCCCCAGCATTTT
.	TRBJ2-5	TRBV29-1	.	CSVEDPETQYF	TGCAGCGTTGAAGATCCGGAGACCCAGTACTTC
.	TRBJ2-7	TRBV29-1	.	CSVEEGLARKQYF	TGCAGCGTTGAAGAGGGCCTAGCACGGAAGCAGTACTTC
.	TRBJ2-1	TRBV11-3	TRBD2	CASSLERWGLAGNYNEQFF	TGTGCCAGCAGCTTAGAGCGGTGGGGACTAGCGGGTAACTACAATGAGCAGTTCTTC
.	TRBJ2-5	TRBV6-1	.	CASSEARTGNF	TGTGCCAGCAGTGAAGCGAGAACAGGGAACTTC
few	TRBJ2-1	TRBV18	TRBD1	CASSATGTFNEQFF	TGTGCCAGCTCAGCGACAGGGACATTCAATGAGCAGTTCTTC
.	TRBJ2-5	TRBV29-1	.	CSVDEDSKETQYF	TGCAGCGTTGATGAGGACAGTAAAGAGACCCAGTACTTC
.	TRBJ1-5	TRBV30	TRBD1	CAWTPTGESQPQHF	TGTGCCTGGACCCCCACAGGGGAGAGTCAGCCCCAGCATTTT
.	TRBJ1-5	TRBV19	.	CASIPSNGGAQHF	TGTGCCAGTATTCCGTCCAACGGCGGGGCCCAGCATTTT
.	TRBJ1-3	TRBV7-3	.	CASSLHGPDSGNTIYF	TGTGCCAGCAGCCTCCATGGGCCTGACTCTGGAAACACCATATATTTT
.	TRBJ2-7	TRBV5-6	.	CASSFKTGIPYEQYF	TGTGCCAGCAGCTTCAAAACAGGGATTCCCTACGAGCAGTACTTC
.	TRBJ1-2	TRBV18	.	CASSPAGEGGYTF	TGTGCCAGCTCACCGGCAGGCGAAGGTGGCTACACCTTC
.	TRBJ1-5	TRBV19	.	CASDQGNYGQPQHF	TGTGCCAGTGACCAGGGGAACTATGGTCAGCCCCAGCATTTT
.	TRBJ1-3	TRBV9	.	CASSVVGASGNTIYF	TGTGCCAGCAGCGTAGTGGGAGCCTCTGGAAACACCATATATTTT
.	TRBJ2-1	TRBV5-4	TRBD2	CASSLDSLAGLSYNEQFF	TGTGCCAGCAGCTTGGATAGTCTAGCGGGCCTCTCCTACAATGAGCAGTTCTTC
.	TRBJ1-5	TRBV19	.	CASSISGVRQPQHF	TGTGCCAGTAGTATATCCGGGGTAAGGCAGCCCCAGCATTTT
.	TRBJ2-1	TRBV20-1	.	CSASSGNEQFF	TGCAGTGCTAGTTCGGGGAATGAGCAGTTCTTC
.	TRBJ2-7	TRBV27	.	CASSFPGRGTYEQYF	TGTGCCAGCAGTTTTCCGGGCAGGGGAACCTACGAGCAGTACTTC
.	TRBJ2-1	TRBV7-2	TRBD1	CASEGTGKHEQFF	TGTGCCAGCGAGGGGACAGGGAAACATGAGCAGTTCTTC
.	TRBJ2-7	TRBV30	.	CAWSVLHYYEQYF	TGTGCCTGGAGTGTACTTCACTACTACGAGCAGTACTTC
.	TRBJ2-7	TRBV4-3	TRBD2	CASSLSVPSGSEEQYF	TGCGCCAGCAGCCTAAGCGTCCCTAGCGGGAGTGAGGAGCAGTACTTC
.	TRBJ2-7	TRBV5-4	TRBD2	CASSAGTSGGSSYEQYF	TGTGCCAGCAGCGCAGGGACTAGCGGGGGTAGCTCCTACGAGCAGTACTTC
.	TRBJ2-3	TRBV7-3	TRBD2	CASSPGLAGADTQYF	TGTGCCAGCAGCCCGGGACTAGCGGGAGCAGATACGCAGTATTTT
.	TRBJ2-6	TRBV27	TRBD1	CASSWDRGPPGSSGANVLTF	TGTGCCAGCAGCTGGGACAGGGGGCCTCCTGGAAGCTCTGGGGCCAACGTCCTGACTTTC
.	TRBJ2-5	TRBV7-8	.	CASSSPDSSKRSQYF	TGTGCCAGCAGCTCCCCGGACAGTTCCAAGAGAAGCCAGTACTTC
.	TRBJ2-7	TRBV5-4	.	CASSLPGVTALYF	TGTGCCAGCAGCTTACCCGGGGTTACAGCGCTGTACTTC
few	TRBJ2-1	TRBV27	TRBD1	CASLTTGEKQFF	TGTGCCAGCCTAACCACAGGGGAGAAGCAGTTCTTC
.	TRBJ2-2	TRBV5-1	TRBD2	CASTRTSGGTGELFF	TGCGCCAGCACCCGGACTAGCGGCGGTACCGGGGAGCTGTTTTTT
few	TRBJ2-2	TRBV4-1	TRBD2	CASSHSGRNTGELFF	TGCGCCAGCAGCCATAGCGGGAGGAACACCGGGGAGCTGTTTTTT
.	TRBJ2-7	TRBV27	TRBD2	CASRPPAGRGEQYF	TGTGCCAGCAGGCCACCGGCGGGGAGGGGCGAGCAGTACTTC
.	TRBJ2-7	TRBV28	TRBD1	CASAGTVTYEQYF	TGTGCCAGTGCCGGGACAGTAACCTACGAGCAGTACTTC
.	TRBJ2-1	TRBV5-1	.	CASSLVGEQFF	TGCGCCAGCAGCTTGGTCGGTGAGCAGTTCTTC
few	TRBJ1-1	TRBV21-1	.	CASSKEIAQFAEAFF	TGTGCCAGCAGCAAAGAGATCGCCCAGTTCGCTGAAGCTTTCTTT
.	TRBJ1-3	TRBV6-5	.	CASSPQGVLNTIYF	TGTGCCAGCAGCCCACAGGGAGTTTTAAACACCATATATTTT